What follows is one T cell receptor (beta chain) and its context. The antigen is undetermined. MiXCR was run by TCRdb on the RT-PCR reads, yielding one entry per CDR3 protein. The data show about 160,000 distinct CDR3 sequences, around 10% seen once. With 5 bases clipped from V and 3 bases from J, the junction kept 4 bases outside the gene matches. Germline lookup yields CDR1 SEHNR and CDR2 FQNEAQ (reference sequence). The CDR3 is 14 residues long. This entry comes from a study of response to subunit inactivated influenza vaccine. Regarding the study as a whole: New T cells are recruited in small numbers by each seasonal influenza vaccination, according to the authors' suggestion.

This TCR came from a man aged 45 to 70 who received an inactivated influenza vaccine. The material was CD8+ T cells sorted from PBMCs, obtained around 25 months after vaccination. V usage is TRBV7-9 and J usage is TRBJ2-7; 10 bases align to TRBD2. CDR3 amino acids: CASSPRTSGYEQYF. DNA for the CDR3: TGTGCCAGCAGCCCGCGGACTAGCGGCTACGAGCAGTACTTC.